This TCR beta chain was documented in a study of metastatic and nonmetastatic thyroid tumors. Study-level information: Malignant and benign thyroid patients had repertoires compared in peripheral blood and tumor or nodule tissue. Overall study findings and caveats: In both blood and tumor samples, TCR beta diversity was reported significantly higher for malignant than benign nodules.

This clone was observed many times. Its antigen remains unknown. Per the authors' pipeline: Variation in CDR3 across clinicopathological groups served as the basis for constructing a distant-metastasis classifier in papillary thyroid cancer. TCRdb reprocessed the PCR reads via MiXCR. The V and J calls follow TCRdb's processing rather than the paper's. Among 4,000 to 4,500 clones, about 32% were seen once, and the ten largest hold more than 45%. In germline, CDR1 is SNHLY, CDR2 FYNNEI. V gave up 1 base and J gave up 5 bases; unmatched junction bases: 3. CDR3 size: 15 residues. Patients underwent thyroid surgery, and none had received any treatment before it.

The V gene is TRBV2, the J gene TRBJ2-7, with 12 bases lining up with TRBD2. The TCR comes from a male donor with papillary thyroid cancer or a benign thyroid nodule (not recorded which). Some clones in this sample may be carry-over from other donors' samples. Sequenced material: adjacent normal tissue. For the CDR3, the DNA is TGTGCCAGCAGTGAAGGACTAGCGGGAGTTGACGAGCAGTACTTC. Translating gives CASSEGLAGVDEQYF.